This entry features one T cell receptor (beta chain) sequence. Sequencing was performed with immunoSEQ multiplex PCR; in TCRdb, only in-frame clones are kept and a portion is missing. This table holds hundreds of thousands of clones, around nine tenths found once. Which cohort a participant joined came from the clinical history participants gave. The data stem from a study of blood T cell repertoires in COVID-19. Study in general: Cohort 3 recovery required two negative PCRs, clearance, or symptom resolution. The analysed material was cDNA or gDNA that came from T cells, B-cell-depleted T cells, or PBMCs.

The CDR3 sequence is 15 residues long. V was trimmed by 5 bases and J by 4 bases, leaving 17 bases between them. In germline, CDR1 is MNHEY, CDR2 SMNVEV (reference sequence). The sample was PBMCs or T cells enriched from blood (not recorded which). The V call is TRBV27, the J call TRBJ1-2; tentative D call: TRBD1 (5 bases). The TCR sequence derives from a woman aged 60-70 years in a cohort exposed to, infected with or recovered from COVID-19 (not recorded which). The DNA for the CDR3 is TGTGCCAGCAGTCCCCGGGGGGGGTGCGGCTATGGCTACACCTTC. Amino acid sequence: CASSPRGGCGYGYTF.